Given below is one T cell receptor (beta chain) in context. HTBI primers from iRepertoire and Arm-PCR of CDR3 regions yielded the TCR beta libraries. Via MiXCR, TCRdb re-called the multiplex PCR reads, giving one row per CDR3 protein. The profile shows roughly 500,000 distinct CDR3 sequences, 12% to 15% of them singletons. This sample is drawn from a study of regulatory T cells in long-lasting Graves disease. Time point denoted: newly diagnosed GD, antithyroid drugs for less than 3 months. Researchers made the TCR library from RNA that was extracted from PBMCs. The ends lost 0 bases at V and 6 bases at J; junction bases unmatched: 7. Germline V gene sequence: CDR1 SGDLS, CDR2 YYNGEE. This CDR3 is built from 15 residues. These same records also appear under a second study, on T cells in Graves' hyperthyroidism and ophthalmopathy.

This material consisted of peripheral blood mononuclear cells (PBMCs), taken at new diagnosis, from a patient treated with antithyroid drugs. This sequence originates from a woman aged 45-60 years with Graves disease. The V call is TRBV9, the J call TRBJ2-7; the match to TRBD2 covers 9 bases. CDR3 protein: CASSVDGGRVPEQYF. Written as DNA, the CDR3 is TGTGCCAGCAGCGTAGATGGCGGGAGGGTTCCCGAGCAGTACTTC.